The 16 T cell receptor beta chains below were found in one sample sequenced in a study of blood T cell repertoires in COVID-19. TCRdb's table, derived via immunoSEQ multiplex PCR, lists solely in-frame clones and lacks some. The data show 50,000 to 75,000 clones, with roughly three quarters seen just once and 14% held by the top ten. The sample consisted of peripheral blood. These TCRs come from a man aged 55 to 70 with COVID-19, enrolled during active disease.

This chain links TRBV7-2 with TRBJ2-1; unclear D gene. In germline, CDR1 is SGHTA, CDR2 FQGNSA. There are 13 residues in the CDR3. Trimming stripped 5 bases from V and 2 bases from J, with 7 bases between. The CDR3 nucleotides are TGTGCCAGCAGCCTCCCCCCCTACAATGAGCAGTTCTTC. Translated: CASSLPPYNEQFF.

This clone showed up just once. The gene calls are TRBV28 and TRBJ2-3; 11 bases align to TRBD2. The V segment lost 6 bases and the J segment 7 bases; nucleotides outside the gene matches: 9. The CDR3 is made up of 15 amino acids. Germline-derived CDR1 and CDR2 are MDHEN and SYDVKM. Here the CDR3 reads CASSVAGGNRNTQYF. The CDR3 DNA reads TGTGCCAGCAGCGTAGCGGGAGGGAATCGAAATACGCAGTATTTT.

The CDR3 nucleotides read TGTGCCAGCAGCCAAGGAGGACACAACACCGGGGAGCTGTTTTTT. Translated: CASSQGGHNTGELFF. V is TRBV3-1 (or the pseudogene TRBV3-2) and J is TRBJ2-2; D possibly corresponds to TRBD1 (5 bases). From germline, CDR1 is LGHDT and CDR2 YNNKEL (reference sequence). CDR3 length: 15 residues. The V gene lost 1 base and the J gene lost 2 bases, with 8 bases spanning the gap.

The chain combines TRBV9 with TRBJ2-4, with D possibly matching TRBD2 (5 bases). V dropped 3 bases and J dropped 0 bases, with 10 bases sitting between them. The CDR3 totals 15 residues. Germline-derived CDR1 and CDR2 are SGDLS and YYNGEE. CDR3 amino acids: CASSEGVLAKNIQYF. CDR3 DNA sequence: TGTGCCAGCAGCGAGGGAGTCCTAGCCAAAAACATTCAGTACTTC.

The table lists this clone with a count of one. The rearrangement uses TRBV6-2 or TRBV6-3 and TRBJ2-1; 11 bases agree with TRBD2. This CDR3 contains 17 residues. Trimming removed 0 bases from V and 3 bases from J; junction bases left unmatched: 4. Germline lookup yields CDR1 MNHEY and CDR2 SVGEGT. The CDR3 reads CASSYSETSGVYNEQFF. In DNA form, the CDR3 reads TGTGCCAGCAGTTACTCGGAGACTAGCGGGGTCTACAATGAGCAGTTCTTC.

The V gene is TRBV24-1, the J gene TRBJ1-3, with unresolved D. This CDR3 has 13 residues. Trimming shortened V by 5 bases and J by 1 base, and 5 bases separated the two germline ends. Germline CDR1 KGHDR, CDR2 SFDVKD. The CDR3 nucleotides read TGTGCCACCAGTGCCACTTCTGGAAACACCATATATTTT. Amino acid sequence: CATSATSGNTIYF.

The chain links TRBV25-1 to TRBJ2-2; D might be TRBD2 (5 bases). Germline values: CDR1 MGHDK, CDR2 SYGVNS. V was cut by 8 bases and J by 1 base, with 8 bases left in between. The CDR3 covers 13 residues. CDR3: CASGGRNTGELFF. The CDR3 nucleotides are TGTGCCAGCGGCGGGCGGAACACCGGGGAGCTGTTTTTT.

This chain connects TRBV11-3 to TRBJ2-7; 8 positions agree with TRBD1. V shed 4 bases, J shed 2 bases, and the junction held 7 bases outside the gene matches. Germline-derived CDR1 and CDR2 are SGHNT and YENEEA. The CDR3 is 15 amino acids. The CDR3 DNA reads TGTGCCAGCAGCTCTTCCGGGACAGGACCCTACGAGCAGTACTTC. It is translated as CASSSSGTGPYEQYF.

The chain is built from TRBV6-5 and TRBJ2-7; 7 positions match TRBD1. Trimming at V came to 8 bases and at J to 4 bases, leaving 8 bases not matched to a gene. Germline V gene sequence: CDR1 MNHEY, CDR2 SVGAGI. This CDR3 has 13 residues. In DNA, the CDR3 is TGTGCCAGCGGACAGGCGGTGACGTACGAGCAGTACTTC. Encoded protein: CASGQAVTYEQYF.

This clone was counted between two and nine times. The chain is built from TRBV9 and TRBJ1-6, with D maybe TRBD1 (5 bases). The CDR3 has 14 residues. The germline V gene has CDR1 SGDLS and CDR2 YYNGEE. V lost 3 bases, J lost 8 bases, and 12 bases lay in between. Here the CDR3 DNA reads TGTGCCAGCAGCGATGGCAGGGTAGATTCACCCCTCCACTTT. This translates into CASSDGRVDSPLHF.

This sequence joins TRBV28 and TRBJ2-2; D possibly corresponds to TRBD2 (5 bases). CDR3 length: 12 residues. The V gene's germline CDR1 is MDHEN and CDR2 SYDVKM. Trimming left V 2 bases short and J 8 bases short, with 6 bases between. The CDR3 sequence is CASSLGGGELFF. The CDR3 region has the DNA TGTGCCAGCAGTTTAGGAGGTGGGGAGCTGTTTTTT.

V is TRBV7-2 and J is TRBJ1-6; a possible D gene is TRBD1 (5 bases). This CDR3 has 14 residues. Per germline, CDR1 SGHTA and CDR2 FQGNSA. V lost 5 bases, J lost 6 bases, and 11 bases lay in between. CDR3 amino acids: CASSNRTGNSPLHF. CDR3 nucleotides: TGTGCCAGCAGCAACAGGACGGGTAATTCACCCCTCCACTTT.

This clone was detected only once. The genes are TRBV19 and TRBJ2-7, with D possibly TRBD1 on 5 matching bases. The CDR3 extends over 13 amino acids. Germline-derived CDR1 and CDR2 are LNHDA and SQIVND (reference sequence). Trimming removed 5 bases at V and 1 base at J, with 9 bases between. The CDR3 is CASSFQGSYEQYF. Written as DNA, the CDR3 is TGTGCCAGTAGTTTCCAGGGTTCCTACGAGCAGTACTTC.

This chain uses TRBV29-1 with TRBJ2-3, with 10 bases fitting TRBD1. Per the germline V gene, CDR1 is SQVTM and CDR2 is ANQGSEA. This CDR3 is 15 amino acids long. After removal of 6 bases from V and 4 bases from J, the junction contained 10 bases not matched to a gene. The CDR3 DNA sequence: TGCAGCGTCCCCCCTTCCGGGACAGGGGCAGATACGCAGTATTTT. Its protein is CSVPPSGTGADTQYF.

The CDR3 sequence: CASSSRLAAQGTQYF. The CDR3 DNA sequence: TGTGCCAGCAGCTCCAGACTAGCGGCCCAGGGTACGCAGTATTTT. The chain uses TRBV11-2 and TRBJ2-3; 9 positions match TRBD2. The CDR3 length is 15 residues. Trimming at V came to 4 bases and at J to 8 bases, leaving 10 bases not matched to a gene. Germline V CDR1 and CDR2: SGHAT, FQNNGV.

The chain couples TRBV5-1 to TRBJ2-5, with 7 nucleotides matching TRBD1. This CDR3 spans 14 amino acids. The junction had 1 base not matched to a gene; V was cut back by 0 bases and J by 2 bases. Per the germline V gene, CDR1 is SGHRS and CDR2 is YFSETQ. The CDR3 is CASSLVGQQETQYF. CDR3 DNA sequence: TGCGCCAGCAGCTTGGTGGGACAGCAAGAGACCCAGTACTTC.